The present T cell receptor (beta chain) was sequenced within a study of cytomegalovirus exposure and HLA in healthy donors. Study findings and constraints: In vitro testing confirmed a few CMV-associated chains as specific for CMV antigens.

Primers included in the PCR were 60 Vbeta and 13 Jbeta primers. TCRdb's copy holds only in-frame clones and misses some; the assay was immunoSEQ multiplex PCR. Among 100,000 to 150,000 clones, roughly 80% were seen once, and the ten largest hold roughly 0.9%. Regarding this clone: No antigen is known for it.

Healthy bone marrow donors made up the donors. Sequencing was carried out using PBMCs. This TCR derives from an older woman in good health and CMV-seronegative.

CDR3 protein: CASSDSSNYGYTF. CDR3 in DNA: TGTGCCAGCAGCGACAGTTCTAACTATGGCTACACCTTC. V and J are TRBV25-1 and TRBJ1-2; the D gene is possibly TRBD1 (5 bases). The CDR3 has 13 residues. V gave up 6 bases and J gave up 0 bases, with 8 bases separating them. Germline V gives CDR1 MGHDK, CDR2 SYGVNS.